Below, one T cell receptor (beta chain) is given with its context. TCRdb keeps only in-frame clones here, not all; method: immunoSEQ multiplex PCR. The data contain around 300,000 clones, approximately 90% of them singletons. The data were taken from a study of blood T cell repertoires in COVID-19. Study in general: COVID-19 samples, acute and convalescent, were from the United States, Italy and Spain.

V shed 6 bases and J 3 bases; nucleotides not matched to a gene: 10. CDR1 is SQVTM, CDR2 ANQGSEA, per germline. The CDR3 has 16 amino acids. This chain connects TRBV29-1 to TRBJ1-5, with 11 bases fitting TRBD1. Material for sequencing was peripheral blood. This clonotype originated in a woman aged 25-40 years with COVID-19, enrolled during active disease. The CDR3: CSVSGTGGGSNQPQHF. For the CDR3, the DNA is TGCAGCGTGAGCGGGACAGGGGGTGGTTCCAATCAGCCCCAGCATTTT. Variable domain in full (rest from reference TRBV29-1 and TRBJ1-5): SAVISQKPSRDICQRGTSLTIQCQVDSQVTMMFWYRQQPGQSLTLIATANQGSEATYESGFVIDKFPISRPNLTFSTLTVSNMSPEDSSIYLCSVSGTGGGSNQPQHFGDGTRLSIL.